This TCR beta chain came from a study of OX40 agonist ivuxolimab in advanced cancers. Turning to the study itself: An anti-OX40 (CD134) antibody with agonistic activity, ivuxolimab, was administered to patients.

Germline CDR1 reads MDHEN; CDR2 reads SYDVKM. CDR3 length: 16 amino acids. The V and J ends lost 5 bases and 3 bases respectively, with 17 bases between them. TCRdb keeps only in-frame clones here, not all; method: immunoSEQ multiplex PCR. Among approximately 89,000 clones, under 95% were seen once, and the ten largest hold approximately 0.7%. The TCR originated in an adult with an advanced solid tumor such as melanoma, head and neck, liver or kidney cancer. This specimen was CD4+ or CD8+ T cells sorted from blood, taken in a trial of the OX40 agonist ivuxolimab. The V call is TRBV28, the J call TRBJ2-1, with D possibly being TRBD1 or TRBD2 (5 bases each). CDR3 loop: CASSPTRQTIYNEQFF. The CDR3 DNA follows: TGTGCCAGCAGTCCGACTCGACAGACTATCTACAATGAGCAGTTCTTC.